A selection of T cell receptor beta chains follows, all from one sample in a study of blood T cell repertoires in COVID-19. Produced via immunoSEQ multiplex PCR; TCRdb's table is partial and in-frame only. The sample has hundreds of thousands of clones, 88% seen once. What was sequenced was peripheral blood. Receptors originate from a man older than 75 with acute or convalescent COVID-19. Each CDR3 is given with its conserved first and last residue. D genes are given only for firm matches. Size tells how often a clone was seen (once, few, many) or the class of an expanded clone, and some rows leave it out.

J gene: TRBJ1-2; clone size: NA; V gene: TRBV3-1/TRBV3-2; D gene: NA; CDR3 DNA: TGTGCCAGCAGTGCCGGGAGTCAATATGGCTACACCTTC; CDR3 protein: CASSAGSQYGYTF
J gene: TRBJ1-4; clone size: NA; V gene: TRBV19; D gene: NA; CDR3 DNA: TGTGCCAGCGAGGGTACTACTAATGAAAAACTGTTTTTT; CDR3 protein: CASEGTTNEKLFF
J gene: TRBJ2-4; clone size: NA; V gene: TRBV5-1; D gene: TRBD2; CDR3 DNA: TGCGCCAGCAGACGGGAGATAGCGGGAAAAAACATTCAGTACTTC; CDR3 protein: CASRREIAGKNIQYF
J gene: TRBJ2-7; clone size: once; V gene: TRBV28; D gene: TRBD2; CDR3 DNA: TGTGCCAGCAGTAGACTAGCGGGAGGGTCGATCTCCTACGAGCAGTACTTC; CDR3 protein: CASSRLAGGSISYEQYF
J gene: TRBJ1-5; clone size: NA; V gene: TRBV19; D gene: NA; CDR3 DNA: TGTGCCAGTAGTTCACGGGGGGGCCCGGAGCCCCAGCATTTT; CDR3 protein: CASSSRGGPEPQHF
J gene: TRBJ2-7; clone size: NA; V gene: TRBV7-9; D gene: NA; CDR3 DNA: TGTGCCAGCAGCTTTTTCGGAAACCAGGACTACGAGCAGTACTTC; CDR3 protein: CASSFFGNQDYEQYF
J gene: TRBJ2-3; clone size: few; V gene: TRBV19; D gene: NA; CDR3 DNA: TGTGCCAGTAGTACCCCAGGGAGCACAGATACGCAGTATTTT; CDR3 protein: CASSTPGSTDTQYF
J gene: TRBJ2-6; clone size: NA; V gene: TRBV7-2; D gene: NA; CDR3 DNA: TGTGCCAGCAGCTTAGATACTAGTGGGGCCAACGTCCTGACTTTC; CDR3 protein: CASSLDTSGANVLTF
J gene: TRBJ2-3; clone size: NA; V gene: TRBV15; D gene: NA; CDR3 DNA: TGTGCCACCAGCACCAATTCACAGGGCACGCAGTATTTT; CDR3 protein: CATSTNSQGTQYF
J gene: TRBJ2-1; clone size: NA; V gene: TRBV18; D gene: NA; CDR3 DNA: TGTGCCAGCTCACCACCCGACAGCCAGACCTACAATGAGCAGTTCTTC; CDR3 protein: CASSPPDSQTYNEQFF
J gene: TRBJ2-1; clone size: NA; V gene: TRBV10-3; D gene: NA; CDR3 DNA: TGTGCCATCAGTGCCGACAATGAGCAGTTCTTC; CDR3 protein: CAISADNEQFF
J gene: TRBJ1-1; clone size: NA; V gene: TRBV4-1; D gene: TRBD1; CDR3 DNA: TGCGCCAGCAGCCAACCCGGGACAGGGGGTGGGGGGGCTTTCTTT; CDR3 protein: CASSQPGTGGGGAFF
J gene: TRBJ2-7; clone size: NA; V gene: TRBV6-6; D gene: NA; CDR3 DNA: TGTGCCAGCAGTTTAGGGGCCCCCTCCTACGAGCAGTACTTC; CDR3 protein: CASSLGAPSYEQYF